This TCR beta chain appears in the sequencing data of a study of blood T cell repertoires in COVID-19. V lost 2 bases and J lost 8; bases outside the gene matches: 11. The germline CDR1 and CDR2 sequences are ENHRY and SYGVKD. This CDR3 is 15 amino acids long. TCRdb's copy holds only in-frame clones and misses some; the assay was immunoSEQ multiplex PCR. The data show over 60,000 clones, 76% seen once. Specimen: peripheral blood. The rearrangement links TRBV10-3 to TRBJ1-2, with 7 bases matching TRBD1. The origin of this receptor is a man aged 60 to 69 with COVID-19, enrolled during active disease. The CDR3 sequence: CAISEHDGTAYGYTF. DNA of the CDR3: TGTGCCATCAGTGAGCACGACGGGACAGCTTACGGCTACACCTTC.